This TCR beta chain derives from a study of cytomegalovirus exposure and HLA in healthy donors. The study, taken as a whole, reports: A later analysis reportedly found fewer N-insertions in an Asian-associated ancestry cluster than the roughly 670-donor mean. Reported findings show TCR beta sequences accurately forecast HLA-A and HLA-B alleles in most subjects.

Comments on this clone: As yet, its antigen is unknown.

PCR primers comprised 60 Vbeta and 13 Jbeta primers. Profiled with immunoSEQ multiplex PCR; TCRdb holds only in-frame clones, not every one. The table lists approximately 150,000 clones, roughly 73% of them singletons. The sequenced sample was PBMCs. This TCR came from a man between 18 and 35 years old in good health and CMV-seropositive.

The CDR3 is CASSDDGSTDTQYF. CDR3 nucleotide sequence: TGTGCCAGCAGTGACGACGGGAGCACAGATACGCAGTATTTT. The chain employs TRBV6-4 and TRBJ2-3; D gene unclear. Germline V gene data show CDR1 as MRHNA and CDR2 as SNTAGT. The CDR3 covers 14 residues. The V end lost 2 bases, the J end lost 0 bases, and 6 bases lay between the germline ends.